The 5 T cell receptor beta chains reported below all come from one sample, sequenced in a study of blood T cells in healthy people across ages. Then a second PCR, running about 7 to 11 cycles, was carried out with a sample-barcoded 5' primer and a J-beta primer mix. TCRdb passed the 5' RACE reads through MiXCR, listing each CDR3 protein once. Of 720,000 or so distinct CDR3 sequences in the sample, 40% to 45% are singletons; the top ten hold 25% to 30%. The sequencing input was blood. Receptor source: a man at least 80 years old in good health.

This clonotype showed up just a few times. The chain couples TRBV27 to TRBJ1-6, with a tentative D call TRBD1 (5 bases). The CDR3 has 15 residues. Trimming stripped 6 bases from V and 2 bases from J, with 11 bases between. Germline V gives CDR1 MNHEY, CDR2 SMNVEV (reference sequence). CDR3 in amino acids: CASRPGGTYNSPLHF. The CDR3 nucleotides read TGTGCCAGCAGGCCCGGGGGAACCTATAATTCACCCCTCCACTTT.

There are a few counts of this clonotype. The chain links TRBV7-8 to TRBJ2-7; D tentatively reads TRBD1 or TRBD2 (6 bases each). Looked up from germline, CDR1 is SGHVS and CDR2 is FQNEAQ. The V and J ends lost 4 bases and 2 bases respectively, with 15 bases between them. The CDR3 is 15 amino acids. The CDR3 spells CASSSGGLSPYEQYF. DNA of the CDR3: TGTGCCAGCAGCTCTGGGGGGCTATCCCCCTACGAGCAGTACTTC.

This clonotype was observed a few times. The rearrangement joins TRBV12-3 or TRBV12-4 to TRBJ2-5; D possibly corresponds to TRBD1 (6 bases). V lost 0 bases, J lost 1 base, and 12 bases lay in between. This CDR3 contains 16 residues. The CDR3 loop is CASSLAVRGGQETQYF. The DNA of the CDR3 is TGTGCCAGCAGTTTAGCGGTCAGGGGCGGCCAAGAGACCCAGTACTTC.

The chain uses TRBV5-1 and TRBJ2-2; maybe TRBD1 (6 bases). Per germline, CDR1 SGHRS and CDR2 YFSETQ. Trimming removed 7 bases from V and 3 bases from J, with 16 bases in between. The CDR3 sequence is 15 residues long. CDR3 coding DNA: TGCGCCAGCCAAAGGACAGAACTGTACACCGGGGAGCTGTTTTTT. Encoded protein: CASQRTELYTGELFF.

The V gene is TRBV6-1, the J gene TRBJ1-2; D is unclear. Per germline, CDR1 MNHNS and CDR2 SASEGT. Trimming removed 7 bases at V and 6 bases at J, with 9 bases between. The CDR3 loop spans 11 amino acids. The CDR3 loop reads CASITWDGYTF. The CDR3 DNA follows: TGTGCCAGCATAACTTGGGATGGCTACACCTTC.